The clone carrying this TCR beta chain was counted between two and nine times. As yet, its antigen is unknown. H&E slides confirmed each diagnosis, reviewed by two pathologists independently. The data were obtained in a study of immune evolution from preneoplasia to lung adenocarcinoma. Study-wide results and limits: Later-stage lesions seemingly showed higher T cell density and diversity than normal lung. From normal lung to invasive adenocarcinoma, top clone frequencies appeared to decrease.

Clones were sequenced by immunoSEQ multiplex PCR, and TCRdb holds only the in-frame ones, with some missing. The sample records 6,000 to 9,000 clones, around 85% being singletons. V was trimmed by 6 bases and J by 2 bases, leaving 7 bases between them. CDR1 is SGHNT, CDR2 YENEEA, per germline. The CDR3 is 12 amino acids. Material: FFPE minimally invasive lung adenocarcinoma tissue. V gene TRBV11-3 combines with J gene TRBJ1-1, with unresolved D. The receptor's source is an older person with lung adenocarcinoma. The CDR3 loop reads CASSPFNTEAFF. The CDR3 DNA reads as TGTGCCAGCAGTCCTTTTAACACTGAAGCTTTCTTT.